The 18 T cell receptor beta chains reported below all come from one sample, sequenced in a study of blood T cell repertoires in COVID-19. Here immunoSEQ multiplex PCR was the method, and the copy in TCRdb shows in-frame clones only, minus some. The sample lists approximately 210,000 clones; approximately 87% were seen once. The sequenced sample was peripheral blood. The receptors shown here come from a woman between 65 and 79 years old with active or convalescent COVID-19.

The chain employs TRBV28 and TRBJ1-2; D not resolved. The length of the CDR3 is 14 residues. Trimming removed 6 bases from V and 4 bases from J, with 15 bases in between. Germline lookup yields CDR1 MDHEN and CDR2 SYDVKM. CDR3 loop: CASSPITRGYGYTF. CDR3 coding DNA: TGTGCCAGCAGCCCGATAACACGGGGCTATGGCTACACCTTC.

V gene TRBV6-5 combines with J gene TRBJ2-3, with 14 bases matching TRBD2. CDR3 length: 14 amino acids. J gave up 6 bases and V 7 bases, and 3 bases lay outside the gene matches. Looked up from germline, CDR1 is MNHEY and CDR2 is SVGAGI. CDR3 nucleotide sequence: TGTGCCAGCACCCGACTAGCGGGAGGGGATACGCAGTATTTT. Amino acid sequence: CASTRLAGGDTQYF.

The chain combines TRBV7-9 with TRBJ2-3; 7 positions match TRBD2. The CDR3 is 16 amino acids. V dropped 6 bases and J dropped 6; count of bases not matched to a gene: 15. CDR1 and CDR2 from the germline V gene are SEHNR and FQNEAQ (reference sequence). The CDR3 sequence: CASRTGEGFRGDTQYF. The CDR3 region has the DNA TGTGCCAGCAGGACCGGGGAGGGATTTAGGGGTGATACGCAGTATTTT.

The chain recombines TRBV28 with TRBJ2-2, with 9 nucleotides matching TRBD1. With 6 bases clipped from V and 7 bases from J, the junction kept 3 bases outside the gene matches. The V gene's germline CDR1 is MDHEN and CDR2 SYDVKM. The CDR3 covers 13 residues. The CDR3 reads CASRTGGLGELFF. CDR3 coding DNA: TGTGCCAGCAGAACAGGGGGCCTCGGGGAGCTGTTTTTT.

The rearrangement links TRBV29-1 to TRBJ2-1, with 10 bases that match TRBD2. J was trimmed by 3 bases and V by 0 bases; bases with no gene match: 8. The germline CDR1 and CDR2 sequences are SQVTM and ANQGSEA. The CDR3 sequence is 17 residues long. CDR3 residues: CSVEDMRLAGVYNEQFF. The CDR3 DNA sequence: TGCAGCGTTGAAGATATGAGGCTAGCGGGGGTCTACAATGAGCAGTTCTTC.

This chain joins TRBV5-1 and TRBJ2-3; 8 bases agree with TRBD2. The CDR3 has 15 amino acids. The junction had 4 bases not matched to a gene; V was cut back by 0 bases and J by 4 bases. Germline lookup yields CDR1 SGHRS and CDR2 YFSETQ. CDR3 sequence reads: CASSLALADSDTQYF. For the CDR3, the DNA is TGCGCCAGCAGCTTGGCACTAGCGGACTCAGATACGCAGTATTTT.

V and J are TRBV6-5 and TRBJ2-5, with D possibly TRBD1 on 5 matching bases. The germline V gene encodes CDR1 MNHEY and CDR2 SVGAGI. The CDR3 sequence is 15 residues long. Trimming left V 5 bases short and J 2 bases short, with 15 bases between. CDR3 DNA sequence: TGTGCCAGCAGTCAGGGCAGCCACATTCAAGAGACCCAGTACTTC. Translated: CASSQGSHIQETQYF.

The chain has TRBV7-9 and TRBJ2-2; D gene ambiguous. V lost 0 bases to trimming and J lost 5 bases, with 13 bases between them. The CDR3 length is 16 residues. Per germline, CDR1 SEHNR and CDR2 FQNEAQ (reference sequence). The CDR3 sequence: CASSLAVIVRTGELFF. The CDR3 coding sequence is TGTGCCAGCAGCTTAGCTGTGATAGTGAGAACCGGGGAGCTGTTTTTT.

The chain links TRBV7-8 to TRBJ2-1, with 9 bases that match TRBD2. V dropped 2 bases and J dropped 10; count of bases not matched to a gene: 0. Germline CDR1 SGHVS, CDR2 FQNEAQ. This CDR3 contains 12 residues. As DNA, the CDR3 is TGTGCCAGCAGCTTACTAGCGGGGGAGCAGTTCTTC. Translating it yields CASSLLAGEQFF. The full variable domain, in which reference TRBV7-8 and TRBJ2-1 provide the parts outside the CDR3, is GAGVSQSPRYKVAKRGQDVALRCDPISGHVSLFWYQQALGQGPEFLTYFQNEAQLDKSGLPSDRFFAERPEGSVSTLKIQRTQQEDSAVYLCASSLLAGEQFFGPGTRLTVL.

This sequence joins TRBV4-3 and TRBJ2-5; a possible D gene is TRBD1 (5 bases). The ends were cut back, 4 bases at V and 2 bases at J, with 8 bases in the middle. This CDR3 comprises 13 residues. Germline values: CDR1 LGHNA, CDR2 YSLEER. The CDR3, as DNA: TGCGCCAGCAGCCTTCGACAGCAAGAGACCCAGTACTTC. Its translation is CASSLRQQETQYF.

J is TRBJ2-2 and V is TRBV3-1 (or the pseudogene TRBV3-2); weak D call: TRBD2 (6 bases). This CDR3 region has 14 residues. Trimming pared 5 bases from V and 5 bases from J, leaving 12 bases between. Germline CDR1 reads LGHDT; CDR2 reads YNNKEL (reference sequence). Here the CDR3 DNA reads TGTGCCAGCAGCTCCGGGAGCCCTACCGGGGAGCTGTTTTTT. Translated: CASSSGSPTGELFF.

This clone was seen a handful of times. The chain employs TRBV24-1 and TRBJ2-1, with 12 nucleotides matching TRBD2. Germline CDR1 is KGHDR and CDR2 is SFDVKD. Trimming cost V 4 bases and J 7 bases; bases outside gene matches: 7. This CDR3 contains 16 residues. This CDR3 reads CATSDPSGRAGNEQFF. The CDR3 DNA follows: TGTGCCACCAGTGACCCTAGCGGGAGGGCCGGGAATGAGCAGTTCTTC.

This rearrangement joins TRBV10-1 to TRBJ2-2, with TRBD2 identical over 9 bases. The germline V gene encodes CDR1 WNHNN and CDR2 SYGVQD (reference sequence). The ends lost 0 bases at V and 5 bases at J; junction bases unmatched: 7. The CDR3 is 17 residues long. In nucleotides, the CDR3 is TGCGCCAGCAGTGAGTCTGGTAGCGGGAGCATTACCGGGGAGCTGTTTTTT. It translates to CASSESGSGSITGELFF.

This clone was counted only a few times. The V and J genes are TRBV7-8 and TRBJ2-5, with D possibly matching TRBD2 (6 bases). The V gene lost 5 bases and the J gene lost 5 bases, with 27 bases spanning the gap. Germline CDR1 reads SGHVS; CDR2 reads FQNEAQ. The CDR3 runs 18 residues. CDR3 sequence reads: CASSPRSLGSYGMETQYF. CDR3 sequence (DNA): TGTGCCAGCAGCCCCCGGTCACTCGGGAGTTATGGTATGGAGACCCAGTACTTC.

The chain carries TRBV19 and TRBJ2-7, with a tentative D call TRBD2 (6 bases). Per germline, CDR1 LNHDA and CDR2 SQIVND (reference sequence). The ends were cut back, 5 bases at V and 6 bases at J, with 17 bases in the middle. The CDR3 is made up of 14 amino acids. DNA of the CDR3: TGTGCCAGTAGTCCCCGGGAGATTCTTAGCGAGCAGTACTTC. Amino acid sequence: CASSPREILSEQYF. Filled out from reference TRBV19 and TRBJ2-7, the complete variable domain reads DGGITQSPKYLFRKEGQNVTLSCEQNLNHDAMYWYRQDPGQGLRLIYYSQIVNDFQKGDIAEGYSVSREKKESFPLTVTSAQKNPTAFYLCASSPREILSEQYFGPGTRLTVT.

The chain couples TRBV18 to TRBJ2-7; 10 positions match TRBD1. The length of the CDR3 is 14 residues. Germline CDR1 KGHSH, CDR2 LQKENI. Trimming took 3 bases from V and 5 from J; bases not matched to a gene: 4. CDR3 protein: CASSPGQGFNEQYF. The CDR3 region has the DNA TGTGCCAGCTCACCGGGACAGGGGTTCAACGAGCAGTACTTC.

The genes are TRBV11-1 and TRBJ2-3; TRBD2 aligns across 10 bases. Trimming cost V 2 bases and J 5 bases; bases outside gene matches: 4. CDR1 is SGHAT, CDR2 FQDESV, per germline (reference sequence). The CDR3 is made up of 15 amino acids. The CDR3 here is CASSLRAGGRDTQYF. The CDR3 DNA follows: TGTGCCAGCAGCTTAAGAGCGGGGGGGAGAGATACGCAGTATTTT.

In regard to this clone: One end of the junction varies from germline; a read error may be responsible. The V call is TRBV6-1, the J call TRBJ2-1; TRBD2 matches 11 bases. CDR1 is MNHNS, CDR2 SASEGT, per germline. The CDR3 is made up of 17 amino acids. The CDR3 loop is CASSGTGLAGSHNEQFF. CDR3 in DNA: TGTGCCAGCAGTGGCACCGGACTAGCGGGCTCCCACAATGAGCAGTTCTTC.